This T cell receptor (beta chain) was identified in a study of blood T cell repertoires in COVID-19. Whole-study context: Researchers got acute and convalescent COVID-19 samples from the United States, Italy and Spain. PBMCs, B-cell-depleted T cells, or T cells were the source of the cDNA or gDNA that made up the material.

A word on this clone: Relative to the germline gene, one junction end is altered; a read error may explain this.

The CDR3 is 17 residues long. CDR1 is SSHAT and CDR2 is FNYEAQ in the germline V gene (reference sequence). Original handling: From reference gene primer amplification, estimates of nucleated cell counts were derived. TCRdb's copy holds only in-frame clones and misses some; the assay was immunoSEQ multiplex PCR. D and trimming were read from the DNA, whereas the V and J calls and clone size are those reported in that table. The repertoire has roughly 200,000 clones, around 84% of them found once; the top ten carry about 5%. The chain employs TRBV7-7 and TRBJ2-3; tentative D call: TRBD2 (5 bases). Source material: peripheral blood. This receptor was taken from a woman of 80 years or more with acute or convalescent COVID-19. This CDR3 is CASSLNPGTPLTDTQYF. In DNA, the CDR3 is TGTGCTAGCAGCTTAAACCCGGGAACCCCTCTCACAGATACGCAGTATTTT.